The rows below give T cell receptor beta chains drawn from one sample of a study of chemoradiotherapy in HPV16-positive cancers. Profiling relied on immunoSEQ multiplex PCR, and the TCRdb table lists in-frame clones only, not all of them. The sample contains about 17,000 clones, roughly 89% of which appear only once. Here the sequenced sample was blood, taken from a patient who underwent chemoradiotherapy. The source of these receptors is a human donor with HPV-associated anogenital cancer. Each CDR3 is given with its conserved first and last residue. A D gene is named only where the DNA matches it firmly. Part of the rows lack a size; the others show once, few, many or a class for expanded clones.

abundance: .; d_gene: .; v_gene: TRBV7-7; j_gene: TRBJ2-5; CDR3aa: CASSPRPGPETQYF; CDR3nt: TGTGCTAGCAGCCCCAGACCCGGGCCCGAGACCCAGTACTTC
abundance: .; d_gene: TRBD1; v_gene: TRBV7-9; j_gene: TRBJ2-3; CDR3aa: CASSYGLQGAGTDTQYF; CDR3nt: TGTGCCAGCAGCTATGGTCTACAGGGGGCAGGTACAGATACGCAGTATTTT
abundance: .; d_gene: .; v_gene: TRBV5-1; j_gene: TRBJ1-3; CDR3aa: CASSLDGSSGNTIYF; CDR3nt: TGCGCCAGCAGCCTAGACGGGTCCTCTGGAAACACCATATATTTT
abundance: .; d_gene: .; v_gene: TRBV30; j_gene: TRBJ2-1; CDR3aa: CAWSADLPADNEQFF; CDR3nt: TGTGCCTGGAGTGCGGACCTCCCTGCGGACAATGAGCAGTTCTTC
abundance: .; d_gene: .; v_gene: TRBV14; j_gene: TRBJ1-4; CDR3aa: CASSPRAQGPEKLFF; CDR3nt: TGTGCCAGCAGTCCAAGGGCACAGGGACCCGAAAAACTGTTTTTT
abundance: .; d_gene: .; v_gene: TRBV19; j_gene: TRBJ2-1; CDR3aa: CASSPGGDYNEQFF; CDR3nt: TGTGCCAGTAGTCCCGGGGGCGACTACAATGAGCAGTTCTTC
abundance: .; d_gene: TRBD2; v_gene: TRBV4-1; j_gene: TRBJ2-3; CDR3aa: CASSQGGGLILYTDTQYF; CDR3nt: TGCGCCAGCAGCCAAGGGGGGGGTTTAATCCTTTACACAGATACGCAGTATTTT
abundance: .; d_gene: TRBD1; v_gene: TRBV29-1; j_gene: TRBJ2-1; CDR3aa: CSVAPGQGARVGQFF; CDR3nt: TGCAGCGTCGCCCCCGGACAGGGGGCACGGGTGGGGCAGTTCTTC
abundance: few; d_gene: .; v_gene: TRBV7-9; j_gene: TRBJ1-2; CDR3aa: CASSLPGGDFYGYTF; CDR3nt: TGTGCCAGCAGCTTACCCGGCGGAGATTTCTATGGCTACACCTTC
abundance: .; d_gene: .; v_gene: TRBV5-1; j_gene: TRBJ2-3; CDR3aa: CASSLVGGLATDTQYF; CDR3nt: TGCGCCAGCAGCTTGGTAGGGGGTTTAGCAACAGATACGCAGTATTTT
abundance: .; d_gene: .; v_gene: TRBV29-1; j_gene: TRBJ1-1; CDR3aa: CSVPGRNTEAFF; CDR3nt: TGCAGCGTCCCCGGTCGGAACACTGAAGCTTTCTTT
abundance: .; d_gene: TRBD2; v_gene: TRBV5-4; j_gene: TRBJ2-7; CDR3aa: CASSLGPSGISYEQYF; CDR3nt: TGTGCCAGCAGCTTGGGCCCTAGCGGGATCTCCTACGAGCAGTACTTC
abundance: .; d_gene: TRBD1; v_gene: TRBV6-6; j_gene: TRBJ2-2; CDR3aa: CASSGDRELGELFF; CDR3nt: TGTGCCAGCAGTGGGGACAGGGAACTCGGGGAGCTGTTTTTT
abundance: .; d_gene: TRBD2; v_gene: TRBV27; j_gene: TRBJ2-7; CDR3aa: CASSFHSGGAGEQYF; CDR3nt: TGTGCCAGCAGTTTCCACAGCGGGGGGGCTGGAGAGCAGTACTTC
abundance: few; d_gene: .; v_gene: TRBV19; j_gene: TRBJ1-5; CDR3aa: CASDTRDSNQPQHF; CDR3nt: TGTGCCTCAGATACACGGGATAGCAATCAGCCCCAGCATTTT
abundance: once; d_gene: TRBD1; v_gene: TRBV9; j_gene: TRBJ1-6; CDR3aa: CASSVDRDSLASPLHF; CDR3nt: TGTGCCAGCAGCGTAGACAGGGACAGCTTGGCCTCACCCCTCCACTTT
abundance: .; d_gene: .; v_gene: TRBV7-9; j_gene: TRBJ2-1; CDR3aa: CASSLSEQFF; CDR3nt: TGTGCCAGCAGCTTAAGTGAGCAGTTCTTC
abundance: .; d_gene: .; v_gene: TRBV4-1; j_gene: TRBJ2-7; CDR3aa: CASSQRFPVSSYEQYF; CDR3nt: TGCGCCAGCAGCCAACGGTTCCCTGTGAGCTCCTACGAGCAGTACTTC
abundance: few; d_gene: TRBD1; v_gene: TRBV4-2; j_gene: TRBJ2-3; CDR3aa: CASSSGGEDTQYF; CDR3nt: TGTGCCAGCAGTTCAGGGGGCGAGGATACGCAGTATTTT
abundance: .; d_gene: .; v_gene: TRBV4-1; j_gene: TRBJ1-4; CDR3aa: CASSAIGSTNEKLFF; CDR3nt: TGCGCCAGCAGTGCCATTGGATCAACTAATGAAAAACTGTTTTTT
abundance: .; d_gene: .; v_gene: TRBV2; j_gene: TRBJ1-2; CDR3aa: CASSTGTISGYTF; CDR3nt: TGTGCCAGCAGCACAGGTACGATTTCTGGCTACACCTTC
abundance: once; d_gene: TRBD1; v_gene: TRBV7-7; j_gene: TRBJ2-7; CDR3aa: CASSADGQGNSRQYF; CDR3nt: TGTGCTAGCAGCGCTGACGGACAGGGGAATAGTCGGCAGTACTTC
abundance: .; d_gene: .; v_gene: TRBV9; j_gene: TRBJ1-1; CDR3aa: CASSVWTEPDTEAFF; CDR3nt: TGTGCCAGCAGCGTATGGACAGAGCCGGACACTGAAGCTTTCTTT
abundance: .; d_gene: TRBD2; v_gene: TRBV7-8; j_gene: TRBJ2-5; CDR3aa: CASSPGLAGDPGQETQYF; CDR3nt: TGTGCCAGCAGCCCAGGTCTAGCGGGGGACCCCGGACAAGAGACCCAGTACTTC
abundance: few; d_gene: .; v_gene: TRBV5-1; j_gene: TRBJ2-6; CDR3aa: CASSLGLRLSGANVLTF; CDR3nt: TGCGCCAGCAGCTTGGGACTTCGTCTCTCTGGGGCCAACGTCCTGACTTTC
abundance: .; d_gene: .; v_gene: TRBV4-2; j_gene: TRBJ2-7; CDR3aa: CASSQERVSYEQYF; CDR3nt: TGTGCCAGCAGCCAAGAGAGAGTATCCTACGAGCAGTACTTC
abundance: .; d_gene: .; v_gene: TRBV5-1; j_gene: TRBJ2-5; CDR3aa: CASSLVAEETQYF; CDR3nt: TGCGCCAGCAGCTTGGTGGCAGAAGAGACCCAGTACTTC
abundance: .; d_gene: .; v_gene: TRBV2; j_gene: TRBJ2-5; CDR3aa: CASSAGSETQYF; CDR3nt: TGTGCCAGCAGTGCCGGGTCAGAGACCCAGTACTTC
abundance: .; d_gene: .; v_gene: TRBV6-5; j_gene: TRBJ2-1; CDR3aa: CASSANGNEQFF; CDR3nt: TGTGCCAGCAGCGCAAATGGTAATGAGCAGTTCTTC
abundance: .; d_gene: .; v_gene: TRBV7-8; j_gene: TRBJ1-1; CDR3aa: CASSLDPSRRGTEAFF; CDR3nt: TGTGCCAGCAGCTTAGATCCATCAAGGCGGGGAACTGAAGCTTTCTTT
abundance: .; d_gene: .; v_gene: TRBV7-2; j_gene: TRBJ1-4; CDR3aa: CASTQGGKLFF; CDR3nt: TGTGCCAGCACCCAAGGGGGGAAACTGTTTTTT
abundance: .; d_gene: TRBD2; v_gene: TRBV15; j_gene: TRBJ2-7; CDR3aa: CATSSRPGLAVTYEQYF; CDR3nt: TGTGCCACCAGCAGCCGCCCGGGACTAGCGGTTACCTACGAGCAGTACTTC
abundance: .; d_gene: .; v_gene: TRBV7-3; j_gene: TRBJ2-5; CDR3aa: CASSLTGEETQYF; CDR3nt: TGTGCCAGCAGCCTGACAGGAGAAGAGACCCAGTACTTC
abundance: .; d_gene: TRBD2; v_gene: TRBV28; j_gene: TRBJ2-3; CDR3aa: CASSPTSSGSTDTQYF; CDR3nt: TGTGCCAGCAGCCCCACCTCTAGCGGTAGCACAGATACGCAGTATTTT
abundance: .; d_gene: TRBD1; v_gene: TRBV5-4; j_gene: TRBJ1-1; CDR3aa: CASSLAVGGAEAFF; CDR3nt: TGTGCCAGCAGCTTGGCCGTAGGGGGCGCTGAAGCTTTCTTT
abundance: .; d_gene: .; v_gene: TRBV7-2; j_gene: TRBJ2-5; CDR3aa: CASSLKETQYF; CDR3nt: TGTGCCAGCAGCTTAAAAGAGACCCAGTACTTC
abundance: few; d_gene: .; v_gene: TRBV21-1; j_gene: TRBJ2-3; CDR3aa: CASSLRTSGDGTDTQYF; CDR3nt: TGTGCCAGCAGCCTCCGGACTAGCGGGGATGGCACAGATACGCAGTATTTT
abundance: .; d_gene: .; v_gene: TRBV5-1; j_gene: TRBJ2-3; CDR3aa: CASNPLASTDTQYF; CDR3nt: TGCGCCAGCAATCCGCTAGCGAGCACAGATACGCAGTATTTT
abundance: .; d_gene: TRBD1; v_gene: TRBV7-8; j_gene: TRBJ1-1; CDR3aa: CASSLTGRNTEAFF; CDR3nt: TGTGCCAGCAGCTTGACAGGGAGAAACACTGAAGCTTTCTTT
abundance: .; d_gene: .; v_gene: TRBV5-1; j_gene: TRBJ2-3; CDR3aa: CASSLARGLTSTDTQYF; CDR3nt: TGCGCCAGCAGCTTGGCCAGGGGACTAACTTCCACAGATACGCAGTATTTT
abundance: .; d_gene: TRBD1; v_gene: TRBV4-1; j_gene: TRBJ2-3; CDR3aa: CASTLGQLTDTQYF; CDR3nt: TGCGCCAGCACCCTGGGACAGCTCACAGATACGCAGTATTTT
abundance: .; d_gene: .; v_gene: TRBV15; j_gene: TRBJ2-5; CDR3aa: CATSRAPHQETQYF; CDR3nt: TGTGCCACCAGCAGAGCTCCCCACCAAGAGACCCAGTACTTC
abundance: few; d_gene: .; v_gene: TRBV9; j_gene: TRBJ1-5; CDR3aa: CASSTQGGTNQPQHF; CDR3nt: TGTGCCAGCAGCACCCAAGGGGGTACCAATCAGCCCCAGCATTTT
abundance: once; d_gene: TRBD2; v_gene: TRBV15; j_gene: TRBJ2-5; CDR3aa: CATSRDATSGQETQYF; CDR3nt: TGTGCCACCAGCAGAGATGCAACTAGCGGGCAAGAGACCCAGTACTTC
abundance: .; d_gene: .; v_gene: TRBV7-9; j_gene: TRBJ2-1; CDR3aa: CASSQQGKGTQDEQFF; CDR3nt: TGTGCCAGCAGCCAACAGGGAAAGGGTACACAAGATGAGCAGTTCTTC
abundance: .; d_gene: .; v_gene: TRBV5-1; j_gene: TRBJ1-6; CDR3aa: CASSFSPGNGYSPLHF; CDR3nt: TGCGCCAGCAGCTTTAGCCCGGGCAACGGGTATTCACCCCTCCACTTT
abundance: .; d_gene: TRBD1; v_gene: TRBV4-1; j_gene: TRBJ2-7; CDR3aa: CASSQLRDRSYEQYF; CDR3nt: TGCGCCAGCAGCCAACTCCGGGACAGATCCTACGAGCAGTACTTC
abundance: once; d_gene: .; v_gene: TRBV7-2; j_gene: TRBJ2-7; CDR3aa: CASSKSRLIYEQYF; CDR3nt: TGTGCCAGCAGCAAAAGCAGACTTATCTACGAGCAGTACTTC
abundance: .; d_gene: .; v_gene: TRBV30; j_gene: TRBJ1-2; CDR3aa: CAWSPGDYGYTF; CDR3nt: TGTGCCTGGAGTCCGGGGGACTATGGCTACACCTTC
abundance: .; d_gene: TRBD2; v_gene: TRBV27; j_gene: TRBJ2-2; CDR3aa: CASSPLTGVPIAGGGTGELFF; CDR3nt: TGTGCCAGCAGTCCTTTGACAGGGGTTCCAATAGCGGGAGGGGGGACCGGGGAGCTGTTTTTT